This T cell receptor beta chain was documented in a study of blood T cell repertoires in COVID-19. Study context: From the United States, Italy and Spain came samples of acute and convalescent COVID-19.

Authors' processing steps: Estimated nucleated cell counts came from reference gene primer amplification. Generated by immunoSEQ multiplex PCR, the TCRdb table keeps only in-frame clones and is missing some. D and trimming come from the DNA, and the V and J calls and clone size come from that table. This sample has about 200,000 clones; approximately 86% occur once, and the top ten carry over 2.5%. The sample taken for sequencing was peripheral blood. This TCR derives from a man aged 55 to 70 with acute or convalescent COVID-19.

Here the CDR3 reads CATSRTGGESYSNQPQHF. For the CDR3, the DNA is TGTGCCACCAGCCGGACAGGGGGCGAGAGCTATAGCAATCAGCCCCAGCATTTT. The gene calls are TRBV15 and TRBJ1-5; 11 bases are shared with TRBD1. Trimming removed 5 bases from V and 0 bases from J; junction bases left unmatched: 9. There are 18 residues in the CDR3. Per the germline V gene, CDR1 is LNHNV and CDR2 is YYDKDF (reference sequence).